These 8 T cell receptor beta chains came from one sample sequenced in a study of shared clonotypes between healthy human individuals. The data were produced by immunoSEQ multiplex PCR, yet TCRdb's version contains in-frame clones alone and is incomplete. Here the sample spans roughly 2.2 million clones, less than 95% being singletons. Specimen: naive CD4+ T cells from PBMCs. Subset defined: CD45RA+ positively selected. These receptors came from a young man in good health. Some clones in this sample may be carry-over from other donors' samples.

This chain connects TRBV28 to TRBJ2-7, with TRBD1 matching over 8 bases. After removal of 5 bases from V and 3 bases from J, the junction contained 6 bases not matched to a gene. The CDR3 is 14 amino acids. Germline-derived CDR1 and CDR2 are MDHEN and SYDVKM. The CDR3 sequence: CASSPDRGGYEQYF. Written as DNA, the CDR3 is TGTGCCAGCAGTCCTGACAGGGGAGGCTACGAGCAGTACTTC.

The V and J genes are TRBV11-2 and TRBJ1-1; 9 nucleotides align to TRBD1. Germline V gene lookup returns CDR1 SGHAT and CDR2 FQNNGV. V was pared by 1 base and J by 1 base, with 4 bases of the junction left unmatched. The CDR3 covers 16 residues. CDR3 region: CASSLVGTGRNTEAFF. DNA of the CDR3: TGTGCCAGCAGCTTAGTTGGGACAGGGCGGAACACTGAAGCTTTCTTT.

As to this clone: Other DNA variants within this sample encode the same CDR3. This chain uses TRBV29-1 with TRBJ1-1; the D gene is possibly TRBD1 (5 bases). Germline V gene lookup returns CDR1 SQVTM and CDR2 ANQGSEA. V was trimmed by 6 bases and J by 1 base, leaving 12 bases between them. The CDR3 is 13 amino acids. The DNA of the CDR3 is TGCAGCGTCAGGAGGGGAAGGAACACTGAAGCTTTCTTT. Translating it yields CSVRRGRNTEAFF.

The chain employs TRBV19 and TRBJ2-1; 13 bases fit TRBD2. V was clipped by 3 bases and J by 7 bases; unmatched bases: 6. Germline V CDR1 and CDR2: LNHDA, SQIVND (reference sequence). The CDR3 extends over 16 amino acids. CDR3 region: CASSIPGLAGVNEQFF. The CDR3 nucleotides read TGTGCCAGTAGTATCCCTGGACTAGCGGGAGTGAATGAGCAGTTCTTC.

This clone was found once. V usage is TRBV6-5 and J usage is TRBJ1-2; no reliable D call. Trimming shortened V by 8 bases and J by 6 bases, and 16 bases separated the two germline ends. Germline CDR1 is MNHEY and CDR2 is SVGAGI. The CDR3 is made up of 13 amino acids. In nucleotides, the CDR3 is TGTGCCAGCTCCTCGGCAGGAAGCGATGGCTACACCTTC. It translates to CASSSAGSDGYTF.

Points on this clone: Other nucleotide sequences in the sample specify the same CDR3. The CDR3 here is CASSEVWNTEAFF. CDR3 bases: TGTGCCAGCAGTGAAGTTTGGAACACTGAAGCTTTCTTT. J is TRBJ1-1 and V is TRBV6-1; D gene unclear. The germline gives CDR1 MNHNS, CDR2 SASEGT. The V end was cut by 1 base, the J end by 1 base, with 4 bases between. CDR3 length: 13 amino acids.

Comment on this clone: This sample includes further DNA sequences coding for the same CDR3. The rearrangement joins TRBV19 to TRBJ1-1, with 9 bases identical to TRBD1. The CDR3 loop spans 14 amino acids. Germline lookup yields CDR1 LNHDA and CDR2 SQIVND (reference sequence). J lost 4 bases, V lost 5 bases, and 5 bases had no gene match. CDR3 residues: CASSRQGVSTEAFF. As DNA, the CDR3 is TGTGCCAGTAGTCGACAGGGGGTGAGCACTGAAGCTTTCTTT.

The rearrangement joins TRBV30 to TRBJ2-1, with a possible D match to TRBD2 (5 bases). Per germline, CDR1 GTSNPN and CDR2 SVGIG (reference sequence). This CDR3 contains 15 residues. V was trimmed by 2 bases and J by 5 bases, leaving 16 bases between them. The CDR3 DNA reads TGTGCCTGGAGTCCAGGCGGGCGAGTAAACAATGAGCAGTTCTTC. Translating it yields CAWSPGGRVNNEQFF. Variable domain in full (rest from reference TRBV30 and TRBJ2-1): SQTIHQWPATLVQPVGSPLSLECTVEGTSNPNLYWYRQAAGRGLQLLFYSVGIGQISSEVPQNLSASRPQDRQFILSSKKLLLSDSGFYLCAWSPGGRVNNEQFFGPGTRLTVL.